The clone carrying this T cell receptor (beta chain) turned up a few times. The data derive from a study of T-cell reconstitution after alpha-beta-depleted transplantation in children. Unique molecular identifiers were used in preparing the TCRbeta library. In TCRdb, the PCR reads were re-called with MiXCR into one record per CDR3 protein. The sample holds about 500,000 distinct CDR3 sequences, approximately 30% seen once. This TCR derives from a human donor who donated a stem cell graft to a child with aplastic anemia. This sample comprised PBMCs from the stem cell graft donor, obtained from the stem cell graft.

The CDR3 DNA is TGTGCCAGCTCATCAAACGTTGAGGGGGCTGGAAACACCATATATTTT. It translates to CASSSNVEGAGNTIYF. The V gene is TRBV18, the J gene TRBJ1-3; D is perhaps TRBD1 (6 bases). Germline CDR1 reads KGHSH; CDR2 reads LQKENI. The CDR3 sequence is 16 residues long. Trimming took off 5 bases at V and 2 bases at J, with 16 bases between the two ends.